Listed here are 10 T cell receptor beta chains from one sample, sequenced in a study of OX40 agonist ivuxolimab in advanced cancers. The data were produced by immunoSEQ multiplex PCR, yet TCRdb's version contains in-frame clones alone and is incomplete. The profile shows more than 80,000 clones, 85% to 95% of them singletons. The sequencing used CD4+ or CD8+ T cells sorted from blood, collected in a trial of the OX40 agonist ivuxolimab. These receptors all come from an adult with an advanced solid tumor such as melanoma, head and neck, liver or kidney cancer.

The V call is TRBV5-1, the J call TRBJ1-5, with 10 bases matching TRBD1. CDR1 and CDR2 from the germline V gene are SGHRS and YFSETQ. The CDR3 totals 18 residues. V dropped 3 bases and J dropped 1; count of bases not matched to a gene: 10. CDR3 nucleotides: TGCGCCAGCAGCTCTCCCAGACAGGGGGCCCCGAGCAATCAGCCCCAGCATTTT. Translation gives CASSSPRQGAPSNQPQHF.

The rearrangement joins TRBV30 to TRBJ2-3; the match to TRBD1 covers 9 bases. With V trimmed by 3 bases and J by 4 bases, 8 bases remained unmatched. This CDR3 contains 15 residues. Germline CDR1 and CDR2: GTSNPN and SVGIG (reference sequence). The CDR3 DNA reads TGTGCCTGGAGCCCGGGACAGGGTTTCGCAGATACGCAGTATTTT. Amino acid sequence: CAWSPGQGFADTQYF.

V and J are TRBV6-1 and TRBJ1-5; 8 positions match TRBD1. This CDR3 is 14 amino acids long. Germline trimming cut 5 bases from V and 3 bases from J; bases unmatched to any gene: 3. In germline, CDR1 is MNHNS, CDR2 SASEGT. The CDR3 region has the DNA TGTGCCAGCAGTTTACAGGGGGTCAATCAGCCCCAGCATTTT. This encodes CASSLQGVNQPQHF.

The rearrangement joins TRBV6-5 to TRBJ2-1; D ambiguous. V lost 5 bases to trimming and J lost 2 bases, with 10 bases between them. The CDR3 spans 14 residues. CDR1 and CDR2 (germline): MNHEY, SVGAGI. In DNA, the CDR3 is TGTGCCAGCAGTATCGGGCTAGCCTACAATGAGCAGTTCTTC. Its translation is CASSIGLAYNEQFF.

The chain recombines TRBV6-5 with TRBJ1-2; D unclear. The V and J ends lost 6 bases and 2 bases respectively, with 13 bases between them. The CDR3 length is 14 residues. Germline lookup yields CDR1 MNHEY and CDR2 SVGAGI. The CDR3 is CASRTGSENYGYTF. As DNA, the CDR3 is TGTGCCAGCAGGACCGGCTCGGAAAACTATGGCTACACCTTC.

The V and J genes are TRBV19 and TRBJ1-5; TRBD1 might be the D (6 bases). The CDR3 consists of 15 residues. Trimming removed 8 bases from V and 1 base from J, with 15 bases in between. Germline lookup yields CDR1 LNHDA and CDR2 SQIVND (reference sequence). This CDR3 reads CASAPGHTSNQPQHF. The CDR3 coding sequence is TGTGCCAGTGCACCGGGACACACGAGCAATCAGCCCCAGCATTTT.

V gene TRBV6-1 combines with J gene TRBJ1-4; D is uncertain. The CDR3 runs 14 residues. Germline values: CDR1 MNHNS, CDR2 SASEGT. Between the trimmed V and J ends, which lost 5 bases and 3 bases, there was a span of 10 bases. The CDR3, as DNA: TGTGCCAGCAGTACCGACATGGCTAATGAAAAACTGTTTTTT. This codes for CASSTDMANEKLFF.

This chain joins TRBV2 and TRBJ1-1, with 9 bases that match TRBD1. Germline trimming cut 6 bases from V and 4 bases from J; bases unmatched to any gene: 3. CDR1 and CDR2 (germline): SNHLY, FYNNEI. This CDR3 has 13 residues. The CDR3 sequence: CASRGQGITEAFF. Written as DNA, the CDR3 is TGTGCCAGCAGAGGACAGGGGATCACTGAAGCTTTCTTT.

V and J are TRBV4-2 and TRBJ2-1; 7 bases are shared with TRBD2. CDR3 length equals 17 residues. Looked up from germline, CDR1 is LGHNA and CDR2 is YNFKEQ. The ends lost 3 bases at V and 5 bases at J; junction bases unmatched: 13. The DNA for the CDR3 is TGTGCCAGCAGCCATCGCCTGGGGGGGAAGAAGGACAATGAGCAGTTCTTC. It encodes CASSHRLGGKKDNEQFF.

The V gene is TRBV11-2, the J gene TRBJ2-1; D is ambiguous. V lost 2 bases and J lost 8, with 13 bases in between. The CDR3 contains 14 residues. Germline V gives CDR1 SGHAT, CDR2 FQNNGV. CDR3: CASSLFSESDEQFF. CDR3 DNA sequence: TGTGCCAGCAGCTTATTCTCCGAATCCGATGAGCAGTTCTTC.